This is a list of T cell receptor beta chains from one sample in a study of cytomegalovirus exposure and HLA in healthy donors. Produced via immunoSEQ multiplex PCR; TCRdb's table is partial and in-frame only. Of about 160,000 clones listed, approximately 82% are singletons. The sample taken for sequencing was PBMCs. These receptors originate from a man aged 50 to 59 in good health and CMV-seropositive. CDR3s include the opening cysteine and the closing phenylalanine or tryptophan. A D gene is named only where the DNA matches it firmly. Only part of the rows carry a size: once, few, many, or a class if the clone is expanded.

.	TRBD2	TRBV7-8	TRBJ2-3	CASSPITSGLTDTQYF	TGTGCCAGCAGCCCCATCACTAGCGGCCTCACAGATACGCAGTATTTT
.	.	TRBV5-1	TRBJ1-3	CASSLDFASGNTIYF	TGCGCCAGCAGCTTGGACTTTGCCTCTGGAAACACCATATATTTT
.	.	TRBV19	TRBJ2-2	CASQGTGTGELFF	TGTGCCAGCCAGGGAACGGGCACCGGGGAGCTGTTTTTT
few	.	TRBV5-1	TRBJ2-3	CASSRDSTDTQYF	TGCGCCAGCAGCCGGGACTCCACAGATACGCAGTATTTT
.	.	TRBV7-3	TRBJ1-1	CASSLRGHLNTEAFF	TGTGCCAGCAGCTTAAGGGGACACCTGAACACTGAAGCTTTCTTT
.	TRBD2	TRBV7-3	TRBJ2-2	CASSSLTSGETGELFF	TGTGCCAGCAGCTCCCTGACTAGCGGCGAAACCGGGGAGCTGTTTTTT
.	.	TRBV7-9	TRBJ1-2	CASSPRGGAYGYTF	TGTGCCAGCAGCCCGAGAGGAGGAGCATATGGCTACACCTTC
.	.	TRBV5-1	TRBJ2-1	CASSLEGGFREQFF	TGCGCCAGCAGCTTGGAGGGGGGGTTCCGTGAGCAGTTCTTC
.	.	TRBV20-1	TRBJ2-5	CSASLGETQYF	TGCAGTGCTAGCCTCGGAGAGACCCAGTACTTC
.	.	TRBV9	TRBJ1-1	CASSVSQGGTEAFF	TGTGCCAGCAGCGTAAGTCAGGGAGGGACTGAAGCTTTCTTT
.	TRBD2	TRBV7-2	TRBJ2-5	CASSGGLAVYQETQYF	TGTGCCAGCAGCGGAGGACTAGCGGTGTACCAAGAGACCCAGTACTTC
.	.	TRBV18	TRBJ1-1	CASSPTPGEAFF	TGTGCCAGCTCACCGACCCCGGGTGAAGCTTTCTTT
.	TRBD1	TRBV18	TRBJ1-3	CASSPTLLLQDRGDGNTIYF	TGTGCCAGCTCACCAACTCTTTTACTTCAGGACAGGGGAGATGGAAACACCATATATTTT
.	TRBD1	TRBV9	TRBJ2-2	CASSVKDRINTGELFF	TGTGCCAGCAGCGTAAAGGACAGGATAAACACCGGGGAGCTGTTTTTT
once	TRBD1	TRBV27	TRBJ2-3	CASSPGTAPGTDTQYF	TGTGCCAGCAGTCCGGGGACAGCCCCGGGGACAGATACGCAGTATTTT
.	.	TRBV14	TRBJ1-4	CASSQYGGAGTSNEKLFF	TGTGCCAGCAGCCAATATGGGGGGGCAGGGACCTCTAATGAAAAACTGTTTTTT
.	TRBD2	TRBV2	TRBJ2-3	CASSEESGGAGSTDTQYF	TGTGCCAGCAGTGAGGAGAGCGGGGGGGCAGGGAGCACAGATACGCAGTATTTT
.	TRBD1	TRBV5-1	TRBJ1-6	CASRPEGAHISPLHF	TGCGCCAGCAGACCCGAGGGGGCGCATATTTCACCCCTCCACTTT
.	TRBD2	TRBV6-5	TRBJ2-1	CASSQTSGGYNEQFF	TGTGCCAGCAGTCAGACTAGCGGGGGGTACAATGAGCAGTTCTTC
once	TRBD1	TRBV6-6	TRBJ1-1	CASSIQGLNTEAFF	TGTGCCAGCAGTATACAGGGGCTAAACACTGAAGCTTTCTTT
.	.	TRBV10-2	TRBJ2-5	CASSERGGGEAQYF	TGCGCCAGCAGCGAGAGGGGGGGCGGGGAGGCCCAGTACTTC
.	.	TRBV5-6	TRBJ1-5	CASSLGGVSNQPQHF	TGTGCCAGCAGCTTGGGGGGGGTAAGCAATCAGCCCCAGCATTTT
.	.	TRBV6-5	TRBJ2-7	CASSYSPGNEQYF	TGTGCCAGCAGTTACTCTCCCGGGAACGAGCAGTACTTC
.	TRBD1	TRBV5-1	TRBJ1-1	CASSLWTGAGNTEAFF	TGCGCCAGCAGCCTATGGACAGGGGCAGGGAACACTGAAGCTTTCTTT
.	TRBD1	TRBV6-5	TRBJ1-3	CASAPDRSSGNTIYF	TGTGCCAGCGCCCCGGACAGGTCCTCTGGAAACACCATATATTTT
.	.	TRBV21-1	TRBJ1-5	CASRGESACLQPQHF	TGTGCCAGCAGGGGTGAATCAGCGTGCCTTCAGCCCCAGCATTTT
.	TRBD1	TRBV4-1	TRBJ1-4	CASSQDRTQGDEKLFF	TGCGCCAGCAGCCAAGATCGGACTCAGGGGGATGAAAAACTGTTTTTT
.	.	TRBV27	TRBJ2-5	CASSLGPFETQYF	TGTGCCAGCAGTCTAGGTCCCTTCGAGACCCAGTACTTC
.	TRBD2	TRBV5-1	TRBJ2-5	CASSYFSGVKETQYF	TGCGCCAGCAGCTATTTTAGCGGGGTTAAAGAGACCCAGTACTTC
.	TRBD1	TRBV9	TRBJ2-3	CASSAHRGQPGDTQYF	TGTGCCAGCAGCGCCCACAGGGGTCAGCCTGGAGATACGCAGTATTTT
.	.	TRBV7-8	TRBJ2-1	CASSLRGSSYNEQFF	TGTGCCAGCAGCTTAAGGGGGAGCTCCTACAATGAGCAGTTCTTC
.	TRBD2	TRBV5-1	TRBJ2-5	CASSPGRRGLSQETQYF	TGCGCCAGCAGCCCCGGGAGGAGGGGTTTGAGTCAAGAGACCCAGTACTTC
.	TRBD2	TRBV11-3	TRBJ2-1	CASSLFSGDEQFF	TGTGCCAGCAGCTTATTTAGCGGGGATGAGCAGTTCTTC
few	TRBD2	TRBV5-8	TRBJ2-1	CASRLPGLAFSYNEQFF	TGTGCCAGCAGGCTACCGGGACTAGCGTTCTCCTACAATGAGCAGTTCTTC
.	.	TRBV7-3	TRBJ1-6	CASSSDSTRNSPLHF	TGTGCCAGCAGCTCCGACAGCACGAGGAATTCACCCCTCCACTTT
.	.	TRBV2	TRBJ1-2	CASSPRGRVGYGYTF	TGTGCCAGCAGTCCTAGGGGCAGGGTTGGCTATGGCTACACCTTC
.	TRBD1	TRBV6-6	TRBJ1-3	CASRQGIGSGNTIYF	TGTGCCAGCAGACAGGGGATAGGGTCTGGAAACACCATATATTTT
.	TRBD1	TRBV9	TRBJ1-1	CASSDTGTGGTEAFF	TGTGCCAGCAGCGATACCGGGACAGGGGGCACTGAAGCTTTCTTT
.	TRBD1	TRBV25-1	TRBJ2-1	CASSEGQGIHEQFF	TGTGCCAGCAGTGAGGGACAGGGGATCCATGAGCAGTTCTTC
.	TRBD1	TRBV4-1	TRBJ2-5	CASSGTGQAGETQYF	TGCGCCAGCAGCGGGACAGGGCAGGCTGGGGAGACCCAGTACTTC
.	.	TRBV10-3	TRBJ1-2	CAITLTGSSGYTF	TGTGCCATCACCCTGACAGGATCTAGTGGCTACACCTTC
few	.	TRBV2	TRBJ2-6	CASSDWASGANVLTF	TGTGCCAGCAGTGATTGGGCTTCTGGGGCCAACGTCCTGACTTTC
few	TRBD2	TRBV5-1	TRBJ2-1	CASSLLAGGPRNEQFF	TGCGCCAGCAGCTTGCTAGCGGGGGGCCCAAGGAATGAGCAGTTCTTC
once	TRBD1	TRBV7-9	TRBJ1-5	CASSFTGTGGRDQPQHF	TGTGCCAGCAGCTTTACCGGGACAGGGGGTCGCGATCAGCCCCAGCATTTT
.	TRBD1	TRBV27	TRBJ2-2	CASTADRALGTGELFF	TGTGCCAGCACCGCGGACAGGGCGCTCGGCACCGGGGAGCTGTTTTTT
few	TRBD1	TRBV19	TRBJ1-5	CASSIDRVGQPQHF	TGTGCCAGTAGTATTGACAGGGTGGGACAGCCCCAGCATTTT
.	.	TRBV27	TRBJ2-1	CASSLGNSYNEQFF	TGTGCCAGCAGTCTCGGGAACTCCTACAATGAGCAGTTCTTC
.	TRBD1	TRBV28	TRBJ1-4	CASSTDRGGNEKLFF	TGTGCCAGCAGCACCGACAGGGGCGGTAATGAAAAACTGTTTTTT
.	TRBD1	TRBV5-4	TRBJ1-2	CASSRVQGEIYGYTF	TGTGCCAGCAGCCGCGTCCAGGGGGAAATCTATGGCTACACCTTC
.	.	TRBV2	TRBJ2-7	CASRRTVHSYEQYF	TGTGCCAGCAGAAGGACAGTCCACTCCTACGAGCAGTACTTC
.	.	TRBV2	TRBJ2-2	CASSAGVGELFF	TGTGCCAGCAGCGCAGGGGTAGGGGAGCTGTTTTTT
once	TRBD1	TRBV5-1	TRBJ1-1	CASSSGDRTLNTEAFF	TGCGCCAGCAGCTCGGGGGACAGGACTCTGAACACCGAAGCTTTCTTT
.	TRBD2	TRBV19	TRBJ2-1	CASSHGGGNEQFF	TGTGCCAGTAGTCACGGCGGGGGCAATGAGCAGTTCTTC
.	.	TRBV28	TRBJ1-3	CASSLAGRSSGNTIYF	TGTGCCAGCAGTTTAGCCGGGAGGAGCTCTGGAAACACCATATATTTT
.	TRBD1	TRBV14	TRBJ1-2	CASSQVRGTAGNYGYTF	TGTGCCAGCAGCCAAGTGAGGGGGACAGCAGGGAACTATGGCTACACCTTC